A selection of T cell receptor beta chains follows, all from one sample in a study of beta chain features in type 1 diabetes. Generated by immunoSEQ multiplex PCR, the TCRdb table keeps only in-frame clones and is missing some. The table shows around 240,000 clones, with about 10% occurring only once. The specimen was naive CD4+ T cells from blood. These receptors were taken from a woman in her late teens or twenties in good health. Both conserved end residues are trimmed from each CDR3. The order of the fields is V gene, CDR3 length, D gene, CDR3 protein. The D gene is left open where the match is weak.

V gene: TRBV10-3; CDR3 length: 11; D gene: TRBD1; CDR3 protein: AISKGAAETQY
V gene: TRBV6-7; CDR3 length: 12; D gene: NA; CDR3 protein: ASKGDGERNTIY
V gene: TRBV9; CDR3 length: 13; D gene: NA; CDR3 protein: ASSSAGLQDSPLH
V gene: TRBV6-5; CDR3 length: 12; D gene: TRBD1; CDR3 protein: ASTPGQGRETQY
V gene: TRBV5-1; CDR3 length: 14; D gene: TRBD2; CDR3 protein: ASSREGIRRTGELF
V gene: TRBV15; CDR3 length: 14; D gene: TRBD1; CDR3 protein: ATSTASGTGTDTQY
V gene: TRBV5-1; CDR3 length: 12; D gene: NA; CDR3 protein: ASSPRTSTDTQY
V gene: TRBV5-1; CDR3 length: 11; D gene: NA; CDR3 protein: ASSFGLYYGYT
V gene: TRBV29-1; CDR3 length: 11; D gene: TRBD1; CDR3 protein: SVERRDRGGYT
V gene: TRBV19; CDR3 length: 11; D gene: NA; CDR3 protein: ASSPHGNQPQH
V gene: TRBV28; CDR3 length: 12; D gene: NA; CDR3 protein: ASTLTASGTWQF
V gene: TRBV10-3; CDR3 length: 10; D gene: TRBD1; CDR3 protein: AIRQGDQPQH
V gene: TRBV18; CDR3 length: 10; D gene: NA; CDR3 protein: ASSPYTGELF
V gene: TRBV7-9; CDR3 length: 12; D gene: TRBD2; CDR3 protein: ASSTGTSAGEQY
V gene: TRBV29-1; CDR3 length: 10; D gene: NA; CDR3 protein: SAGQLNEKLF
V gene: TRBV6-1; CDR3 length: 13; D gene: TRBD2; CDR3 protein: ASSVGLASYNEQF
V gene: TRBV5-1; CDR3 length: 13; D gene: NA; CDR3 protein: ASQLALRGTDTQY
V gene: TRBV6-1; CDR3 length: 12; D gene: TRBD2; CDR3 protein: ASRASGSYNEQF
V gene: TRBV18; CDR3 length: 14; D gene: TRBD2; CDR3 protein: ASSPWRLAETYEQY
V gene: TRBV9; CDR3 length: 11; D gene: NA; CDR3 protein: ASSDRANYGYT
V gene: TRBV18; CDR3 length: 12; D gene: TRBD2; CDR3 protein: ASSPLAGTDTQY
V gene: TRBV4-2; CDR3 length: 10; D gene: NA; CDR3 protein: ASSQVGAGYT
V gene: TRBV30; CDR3 length: 11; D gene: NA; CDR3 protein: AWSSGLNEKLF
V gene: TRBV19; CDR3 length: 11; D gene: TRBD1; CDR3 protein: ATRDRNNEKLF
V gene: TRBV5-4; CDR3 length: 11; D gene: TRBD1; CDR3 protein: ASSIQGYNEQF
V gene: TRBV2; CDR3 length: 12; D gene: NA; CDR3 protein: ASSGGQVNSPLH
V gene: TRBV9; CDR3 length: 14; D gene: NA; CDR3 protein: ASSSRTGHVDDEQY
V gene: TRBV19; CDR3 length: 13; D gene: TRBD2; CDR3 protein: ASSIGTIFQETQY
V gene: TRBV14; CDR3 length: 12; D gene: NA; CDR3 protein: ASSIPRLPNEQF
V gene: TRBV19; CDR3 length: 16; D gene: NA; CDR3 protein: ASSGSRGRSSSYNEQF
V gene: TRBV7-9; CDR3 length: 12; D gene: TRBD1; CDR3 protein: ASSLRQGDTEAF
V gene: TRBV6-5; CDR3 length: 13; D gene: NA; CDR3 protein: ASSRQKFGTDTQY
V gene: TRBV6-1; CDR3 length: 14; D gene: TRBD1; CDR3 protein: ASSAAGQAINQPQH
V gene: TRBV7-9; CDR3 length: 11; D gene: NA; CDR3 protein: ASSPRSYNEQF
V gene: TRBV9; CDR3 length: 14; D gene: TRBD2; CDR3 protein: ASSVGSQGGTYEQY
V gene: TRBV2; CDR3 length: 15; D gene: TRBD2; CDR3 protein: ASSERAGSGSFETQY
V gene: TRBV30; CDR3 length: 15; D gene: NA; CDR3 protein: AWSVSPFANSGNTIY
V gene: TRBV30; CDR3 length: 19; D gene: TRBD1; CDR3 protein: AWEARPPGTGRDLGSYEQY
V gene: TRBV2; CDR3 length: 12; D gene: TRBD2; CDR3 protein: ASSKIAGDNEQF
V gene: TRBV25-1; CDR3 length: 14; D gene: TRBD2; CDR3 protein: ASSDTGLGGTDTQY
V gene: TRBV7-9; CDR3 length: 13; D gene: NA; CDR3 protein: ASSAQETPNEKLF
V gene: TRBV30; CDR3 length: 12; D gene: NA; CDR3 protein: AWSPLGSYNEQF
V gene: TRBV6-6; CDR3 length: 9; D gene: NA; CDR3 protein: ASRALYEQF
V gene: TRBV29-1; CDR3 length: 9; D gene: NA; CDR3 protein: SVRRGGEQY
V gene: TRBV5-1; CDR3 length: 12; D gene: NA; CDR3 protein: ASRAGISADTQY
V gene: TRBV19; CDR3 length: 14; D gene: TRBD2; CDR3 protein: ASSILAGGQYNEQF
V gene: TRBV30; CDR3 length: 9; D gene: NA; CDR3 protein: AWGSGGGYT
V gene: TRBV30; CDR3 length: 11; D gene: TRBD2; CDR3 protein: AWSGEGRSIPF
V gene: TRBV6-1; CDR3 length: 12; D gene: NA; CDR3 protein: ASSEVPTDYEQY
V gene: TRBV5-4; CDR3 length: 12; D gene: TRBD2; CDR3 protein: ASSLGLAADTQY
V gene: TRBV19; CDR3 length: 11; D gene: TRBD1; CDR3 protein: ASSRDRALPLH
V gene: TRBV2; CDR3 length: 11; D gene: TRBD1; CDR3 protein: ASIADRDYGYT
V gene: TRBV30; CDR3 length: 10; D gene: NA; CDR3 protein: AWSRGGAEQY
V gene: TRBV6-6; CDR3 length: 14; D gene: TRBD2; CDR3 protein: ASSYPIAGGLNEQF
V gene: TRBV7-9; CDR3 length: 13; D gene: NA; CDR3 protein: ASSRSSTEYQPQH
V gene: TRBV14; CDR3 length: 16; D gene: TRBD2; CDR3 protein: ASSQDRDGRTNTGELF
V gene: TRBV30; CDR3 length: 12; D gene: TRBD2; CDR3 protein: AWSEGLVYNEQF
V gene: TRBV5-1; CDR3 length: 13; D gene: TRBD2; CDR3 protein: ASSFSSGGAWEQY
V gene: TRBV4-2; CDR3 length: 11; D gene: NA; CDR3 protein: ASSREDRDTIY
V gene: TRBV10-3; CDR3 length: 13; D gene: TRBD1; CDR3 protein: AIRGQGIGPYEQY